The sequence of this T cell receptor (beta chain) was determined in a study of T-cell reconstitution after alpha-beta-depleted transplantation in children. Whole-study results and caveats: Alpha-beta T cells about two months after transplant reportedly derived from several hundred expanded graft clones. The origin of high day-60 TCRbeta diversity in some patients lay in surviving recipient T cells and thymic progenitors.

V shed 2 bases and J shed 1 base, with 11 bases lying between them. CDR1 and CDR2 from the germline V gene are MNHNS and SASEGT. This CDR3 is built from 15 residues. Library preparation (for TCRbeta) was performed with unique molecular identifiers. TCRdb reprocessed the PCR reads with MiXCR, giving one entry per CDR3 protein. The sample has about 190,000 distinct CDR3 sequences, more than 9.5% seen once; the top ten hold about 13%. This clonotype was recorded many times. No antigen is known for it. The sample consisted of PBMCs, taken before TCRalphabeta/CD19-depleted stem cell transplant. The clonotype originates from a boy aged 2 to 10 with acute myeloid leukemia, due to receive a stem cell transplant. V is TRBV6-1 and J is TRBJ1-1; D remains unclear. The DNA for the CDR3 is TGTGCCAGCAGTGAATTCGGGAGGGCGAACACTGAAGCTTTCTTT. Its translation: CASSEFGRANTEAFF.